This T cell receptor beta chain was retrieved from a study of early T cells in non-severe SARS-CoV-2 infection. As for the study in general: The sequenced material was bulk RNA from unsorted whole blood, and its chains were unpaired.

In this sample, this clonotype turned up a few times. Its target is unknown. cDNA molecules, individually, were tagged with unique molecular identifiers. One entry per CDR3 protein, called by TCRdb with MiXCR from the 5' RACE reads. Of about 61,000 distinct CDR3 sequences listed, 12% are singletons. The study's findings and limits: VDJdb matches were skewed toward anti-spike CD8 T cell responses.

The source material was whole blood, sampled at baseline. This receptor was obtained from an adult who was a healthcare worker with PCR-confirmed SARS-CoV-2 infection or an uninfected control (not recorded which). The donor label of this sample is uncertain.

CDR3 bases: TGTGCCAGCAGCTCGGGAAGCGGGAAGGATTACAATGAGCAGTTCTTC. Its translation: CASSSGSGKDYNEQFF. The chain employs TRBV7-2 and TRBJ2-1; 7 bases map to TRBD2. Per germline, CDR1 SGHTA and CDR2 FQGNSA. This CDR3 comprises 16 residues. J gave up 4 bases and V 4 bases, and 10 bases lay outside the gene matches.